These T cell receptor beta chains were read from a single sample in a study of blood T cells in healthy people across ages. One entry per CDR3 protein, called by TCRdb with MiXCR from the 5' RACE reads. The data hold 1.5 million to 2 million distinct CDR3 sequences, with about two fifths observed a single time. The sample was blood. Every receptor here comes from a human donor in good health. The CDR3 runs from the conserved cysteine through the conserved F or W. Fields, in order: clone size, J gene, D gene, V gene, CDR3 DNA, CDR3 protein. The D gene is left open where the match is weak. Expanded clones are given a class, and other clones once, few, many or no size at all.

few TRBJ1-2 . TRBV5-6 TGTGCCAGCAGCTTACCGGACCGGACTAACTATGGCTACACCTTC CASSLPDRTNYGYTF
. TRBJ2-3 TRBD1 TRBV5-1 TGCGCCAGCAGCCTAGGGGGCTCCCCTGAGGAAGATACGCAGTATTTT CASSLGGSPEEDTQYF
few TRBJ1-2 TRBD1 TRBV29-1 TGCAGCATCGGGACAGGGGGCTTAATTGGCTACACCTTC CSIGTGGLIGYTF
. TRBJ2-7 TRBD2 TRBV7-2 TGTGCCAGCAGCCTCACTAGCGGGGGACCCCCCTACGAGCAGTACTTC CASSLTSGGPPYEQYF
. TRBJ2-5 TRBD1 TRBV24-1 TGTGCCGCCAGTGACTGGACAGGGTCTCAAGAGACCCAGTACTTC CAASDWTGSQETQYF
. TRBJ1-1 TRBD1 TRBV29-1 TGCAGCGGTACGACAGGGGGTAACACTGAAGCTTTCTTT CSGTTGGNTEAFF
. TRBJ2-5 TRBD2 TRBV5-1 TGCGCCAGCAGCGGGGGAACGGCTAGCGGGCGACAAGAGACCCAGTACTTC CASSGGTASGRQETQYF
. TRBJ1-5 TRBD1 TRBV20-1 TGCAGTGCGACGGACAGGGCGGATCAGCCCCAGCATTTT CSATDRADQPQHF
few TRBJ1-2 TRBD1 TRBV15 TGTGCCACCAGCAGAGAGAGGGCAATAAGACAGGGGATCTATGGCTACACCTTC CATSRERAIRQGIYGYTF
few TRBJ1-5 TRBD1 TRBV7-8 TGTGCCAGCAGCCGCCCGAGGACAGGAGGCAATCAGCCCCAGCATTTT CASSRPRTGGNQPQHF
. TRBJ1-1 . TRBV25-1 TGTGCCAGCAGTGAATCGGTAAACTCGAACACTGAAGCTTTCTTT CASSESVNSNTEAFF
. TRBJ2-1 TRBD1 TRBV12-3/TRBV12-4 TGTGCCAGCAGTTTTTCGAGGGGGCAGGGCGATGAGCAGTTCTTC CASSFSRGQGDEQFF
. TRBJ2-7 TRBD2 TRBV2 TGTGCCAGCAGTGAAGGGACTAGCGTTTCGGACGAGCAGTACTTC CASSEGTSVSDEQYF
. TRBJ2-5 TRBD2 TRBV24-1 TGTGCCACCAGTGATACCGCACTAGCGGGGGATAGAGAGACCCAGTACTTC CATSDTALAGDRETQYF
few TRBJ2-7 . TRBV6-6 TGTGCCAGCAGCCACCTGTCGGACCTTTACTACGAGCAGTACTTC CASSHLSDLYYEQYF